The 5 T cell receptor beta chains below were found in one sample sequenced in a study of blood T cell repertoires in COVID-19. Here immunoSEQ multiplex PCR was the method, and the copy in TCRdb shows in-frame clones only, minus some. The sample has about 130,000 clones; 60% to 80% are singletons. The sample comprised peripheral blood. These receptor sequences come from a man between 60 and 75 years old with acute or convalescent COVID-19.

V usage is TRBV27 and J usage is TRBJ1-2; TRBD1 might be the D (6 bases). Germline CDR1 and CDR2: MNHEY and SMNVEV (reference sequence). With 6 bases removed from V and 0 bases from J, the gap between germline ends came to 14 bases. The CDR3 is 15 residues long. The CDR3 coding sequence is TGTGCCAGCAGCCGGGGCAGGGGAGCTAACTATGGCTACACCTTC. Protein product: CASSRGRGANYGYTF.

The chain links TRBV11-3 to TRBJ2-1; TRBD2 is a possible D gene (6 bases). V gave up 2 bases and J gave up 9 bases, with 17 bases separating them. Germline assignment: CDR1 SGHNT and CDR2 YENEEA. The CDR3 runs to 15 residues. CDR3 protein: CASSLIELAGGEQFF. CDR3 bases: TGTGCCAGCAGCTTAATCGAACTAGCCGGCGGTGAGCAGTTCTTC. The full variable domain, with the rest looked up from reference TRBV11-3 and TRBJ2-1, is EAGVVQSPRYKIIEKKQPVAFWCNPISGHNTLYWYLQNLGQGPELLIRYENEEAVDDSQLPKDRFSAERLKGVDSTLKIQPAELGDSAVYLCASSLIELAGGEQFFGPGTRLTVL.

The CDR3 loop reads CASSLGAVKRGYTF. The CDR3 nucleotides are TGTGCCAGCAGTTTAGGGGCAGTGAAGCGTGGCTACACCTTC. The V gene is TRBV28, the J gene TRBJ1-2; the D gene is possibly TRBD1 (5 bases). V shed 2 bases and J shed 7 bases, with 14 bases lying between them. The CDR3 runs 14 residues. From germline, CDR1 is MDHEN and CDR2 SYDVKM.

This clone was detected once. The chain couples TRBV11-1 to TRBJ1-1; 9 positions agree with TRBD1. The CDR3 runs 15 residues. Germline loops: CDR1 SGHAT, CDR2 FQDESV (reference sequence). The V gene end was trimmed by 5 bases and the J gene end by 1 base; junction bases not matched to a gene: 5. This chain's CDR3 is CASSPRQGGNTEAFF. In DNA form, the CDR3 reads TGTGCCAGCAGCCCGCGACAGGGGGGGAACACTGAAGCTTTCTTT.

V is TRBV6-1 and J is TRBJ1-1, with D unclear. V was pared by 2 bases and J by 2 bases, with 12 bases between. The V gene's germline CDR1 is MNHNS and CDR2 SASEGT. The CDR3 has 15 amino acids. CDR3 DNA: TGTGCCAGCAGTGAATTCACAGTCTTTAACACTGAAGCTTTCTTT. This sequence encodes CASSEFTVFNTEAFF.